This section outlines one T cell receptor beta chain sequence together with its context. This sample stems from a study of T cell changes during pregnancy in multiple sclerosis. TCRdb keeps only in-frame clones here, not all; method: immunoSEQ multiplex PCR. The sample includes 75,000 to 85,000 clones, 93% seen only once; the top ten take 2.5% to 3%. Germline V lookup: CDR1 KGHSH, CDR2 LQKENI. Between the trimmed V and J ends, which lost 6 bases and 6 bases, there was a span of 6 bases. The CDR3 is made up of 11 amino acids. The TCR comes from a female donor with multiple sclerosis, enrolled in a pregnancy study. The V call is TRBV18, the J call TRBJ2-1, with D unclear. This material consisted of peripheral blood, taken in the second trimester of pregnancy. The CDR3 coding sequence is TGTGCCAGCTCTCACTCCAATGAGCAGTTCTTC. It encodes CASSHSNEQFF.